The 21 T cell receptor beta chains presented below share a single source sample, sequenced in a study of a mutant IDH1 vaccine in newly diagnosed glioma. Generated by immunoSEQ multiplex PCR, the TCRdb table keeps only in-frame clones and is missing some. The repertoire has some 120,000 clones, around 80% of them found once; the top ten carry under 5.5%. Described time point: week 11, during vaccination. What each vaccine dose contained was 300 ug of mutant IDH1 20-mer peptide, accompanied by topical imiquimod. Their recognized antigens are unknown. The sequences come from PBMCs, collected from a glioma patient whose treatment included an IDH1 peptide vaccine. The receptors originated from a man aged 35-49 years with glioma.

The genes are TRBV29-1 and TRBJ2-7, with a tentative D call TRBD2 (5 bases). Per the germline V gene, CDR1 is SQVTM and CDR2 is ANQGSEA. The germline V and J ends were trimmed by 3 bases and 7 bases, with 13 bases remaining between them. The CDR3 sequence is 12 residues long. The CDR3 loop is CSVDIGPGEQYF. In nucleotides, the CDR3 is TGCAGCGTTGACATAGGGCCGGGGGAGCAGTACTTC.

This sequence joins TRBV5-8 and TRBJ1-2; 7 bases align to TRBD1. Germline V gene data show CDR1 as SGHTS and CDR2 as YDEGEE. CDR3 length: 11 amino acids. V shed 5 bases, J shed 7 bases, and the junction held 2 bases outside the gene matches. The CDR3 sequence: CASRQGVGYTF. CDR3 DNA sequence: TGTGCCAGCAGGCAGGGGGTTGGCTACACCTTC.

This clone showed up just a few times. This chain connects TRBV5-1 to TRBJ2-3; D might be TRBD2 (5 bases). Trimming removed 0 bases from V and 0 bases from J, with 11 bases in between. The CDR3 is made up of 16 amino acids. Germline CDR1 reads SGHRS; CDR2 reads YFSETQ. The CDR3, as DNA: TGCGCCAGCAGCTTGGTTGGCGGGTCTAGCACAGATACGCAGTATTTT. This sequence encodes CASSLVGGSSTDTQYF.

This clone was seen only once. The genes are TRBV6-5 and TRBJ1-1; 8 nucleotides align to TRBD1. The CDR3 is 14 residues long. V shed 4 bases, J shed 8 bases, and the junction held 9 bases outside the gene matches. Germline assignment: CDR1 MNHEY and CDR2 SVGAGI. The CDR3 nucleotides are TGTGCCAGCAGTTCCCAGTCGGACAGGGTGGAAGCTTTCTTT. Its protein product is CASSSQSDRVEAFF.

This chain links TRBV15 with TRBJ1-3; TRBD1 is a possible D gene (6 bases). Germline V gene sequence: CDR1 LNHNV, CDR2 YYDKDF (reference sequence). This CDR3 comprises 15 residues. V lost 4 bases, J lost 4 bases, and 14 bases lay in between. Written as DNA, the CDR3 is TGTGCCACCAGCAAAGGCCGGGGGGCAGGAAACACCATATATTTT. This encodes CATSKGRGAGNTIYF.

J is TRBJ1-5 and V is TRBV28; D is unresolved. V dropped 5 bases and J dropped 9 bases, with 17 bases sitting between them. The CDR3 spans 14 residues. The germline V gene encodes CDR1 MDHEN and CDR2 SYDVKM. The CDR3 protein is CASSSGGLSGPQHF. CDR3 sequence (DNA): TGTGCCAGCAGTAGCGGCGGTCTCTCTGGGCCCCAGCATTTT.

V usage is TRBV27 and J usage is TRBJ2-7, with TRBD1 matching over 12 bases. CDR3 length: 15 amino acids. The V segment lost 6 bases and the J segment 3 bases; nucleotides outside the gene matches: 6. Germline CDR1 MNHEY, CDR2 SMNVEV (reference sequence). The CDR3 nucleotides read TGTGCCAGCAGCCCGGGACAGGGGGCTGGCTACGAGCAGTACTTC. Translating gives CASSPGQGAGYEQYF.

This clone was recorded many times. CDR3 sequence: CASSELGDVYEQYF. The CDR3 nucleotides read TGTGCCAGCAGTGAATTGGGGGACGTATACGAGCAGTACTTC. The rearrangement joins TRBV6-1 to TRBJ2-7; D may match TRBD1 or TRBD2 (5 bases each). The germline V and J ends were trimmed by 2 bases and 4 bases, with 12 bases remaining between them. CDR1 and CDR2 (germline): MNHNS, SASEGT. This CDR3 has 14 residues.

This chain joins TRBV4-3 and TRBJ2-1; 12 bases map to TRBD2. Germline CDR1 reads LGHNA; CDR2 reads YSLEER. With 0 bases clipped from V and 9 bases from J, the junction kept 9 bases outside the gene matches. The CDR3 is 17 amino acids. CDR3: CASSQDQVLAGGGEQFF. CDR3 coding DNA: TGCGCCAGCAGCCAAGATCAAGTACTAGCGGGAGGAGGTGAGCAGTTCTTC.

V is TRBV14 and J is TRBJ2-2; 13 nucleotides align to TRBD2. The CDR3 consists of 17 residues. Germline V lookup: CDR1 SGHDN, CDR2 FVKESK. The J segment lost 5 bases and the V segment lost 3 bases, leaving 6 bases of the junction unmatched. This CDR3 is CASSHMGLAGMTGELFF. DNA of the CDR3: TGTGCCAGCAGCCATATGGGACTAGCGGGAATGACCGGGGAGCTGTTTTTT.

The rearrangement links TRBV7-8 to TRBJ1-3; D is perhaps TRBD1 (6 bases). CDR1 is SGHVS and CDR2 is FQNEAQ in the germline V gene. V was trimmed by 5 bases and J by 0 bases, leaving 17 bases between them. The CDR3 covers 17 residues. The CDR3, as DNA: TGTGCCAGCAGCCCAACCGCGGGGGCCAGCTCTGGAAACACCATATATTTT. Its translation: CASSPTAGASSGNTIYF. Using reference TRBV7-8 and TRBJ1-3 for the parts outside the CDR3, the full variable domain is GAGVSQSPRYKVAKRGQDVALRCDPISGHVSLFWYQQALGQGPEFLTYFQNEAQLDKSGLPSDRFFAERPEGSVSTLKIQRTQQEDSAVYLCASSPTAGASSGNTIYFGEGSWLTVV.

This chain links TRBV11-3 with TRBJ2-1, with D possibly being TRBD2 (5 bases). Deletions cut 3 bases from V and 4 bases from J, with 13 bases between. This CDR3 comprises 15 residues. Germline lookup yields CDR1 SGHNT and CDR2 YENEEA. This chain's CDR3 is CASSLYPGIYNEQFF. CDR3 sequence (DNA): TGTGCCAGCAGCTTGTATCCCGGGATATACAATGAGCAGTTCTTC.

The rearrangement joins TRBV6-5 to TRBJ2-1; possible D gene TRBD2, 6 bases. The CDR3 length is 15 residues. The V end was cut by 9 bases, the J end by 7 bases, with 22 bases between. Germline lookup yields CDR1 MNHEY and CDR2 SVGAGI. CDR3 protein: CASLSRDSFGNEQFF. CDR3 bases: TGTGCCAGTCTATCCCGGGACTCCTTTGGAAATGAGCAGTTCTTC.

The chain carries TRBV28 and TRBJ1-3; perhaps TRBD1 as D (5 bases). The CDR3 is 12 residues long. The germline CDR1 and CDR2 sequences are MDHEN and SYDVKM. V lost 5 bases to trimming and J lost 4 bases, with 6 bases between them. The CDR3 region has the DNA TGTGCCAGCAGTCACAGGGGAAACACCATATATTTT. Protein: CASSHRGNTIYF. Drawing the rest from reference TRBV28 and TRBJ1-3, the complete variable domain is DVKVTQSSRYLVKRTGEKVFLECVQDMDHENMFWYRQDPGLGLRLIYFSYDVKMKEKGDIPEGYSVSREKKERFSLILESASTNQTSMYLCASSHRGNTIYFGEGSWLTVV.

This clone was observed a single time. The chain uses TRBV18 and TRBJ1-4; D remains unclear. Germline V CDR1 and CDR2: KGHSH, LQKENI. V was pared by 3 bases and J by 8 bases, with 25 bases between. This CDR3 spans 18 amino acids. CDR3 residues: CASSPREGGKSVGEKLFF. In DNA form, the CDR3 reads TGTGCCAGCTCACCGCGGGAAGGAGGGAAGTCGGTTGGCGAAAAACTGTTTTTT.

The rearrangement uses TRBV5-1 and TRBJ1-2; the match to TRBD1 covers 7 bases. From germline, CDR1 is SGHRS and CDR2 YFSETQ. With V trimmed by 1 base and J by 4 bases, 4 bases remained unmatched. The CDR3 covers 14 residues. The CDR3 sequence is CASSLFAGGYGYTF. The CDR3 nucleotides read TGCGCCAGCAGCTTGTTTGCAGGGGGCTATGGCTACACCTTC.

This clone has just one count. This chain links TRBV2 with TRBJ1-6; D perhaps matches TRBD1 (5 bases). Deletions cut 1 base from V and 9 bases from J, with 13 bases between. The CDR3 has 15 residues. In germline, CDR1 is SNHLY, CDR2 FYNNEI. The CDR3 region is CASSEGGGLFSPLHF. Written as DNA, the CDR3 is TGTGCCAGCAGTGAAGGGGGCGGACTTTTTTCACCCCTCCACTTT. The entire variable domain, with the rest obtained from reference TRBV2 and TRBJ1-6, is as follows: EPEVTQTPSHQVTQMGQEVILRCVPISNHLYFYWYRQILGQKVEFLVSFYNNEISEKSEIFDDQFSVERPDGSNFTLKIRSTKLEDSAMYFCASSEGGGLFSPLHFGNGTRLTVT.

The chain carries TRBV7-2 and TRBJ2-1; either TRBD1 or TRBD2 may fit D (6 bases each). CDR1 is SGHTA, CDR2 FQGNSA, per germline. The V end lost 4 bases, the J end lost 7 bases, and 17 bases lay between the germline ends. The CDR3 runs to 15 residues. CDR3 loop: CASSSSGGAGNEQFF. CDR3 nucleotides: TGTGCCAGCAGCTCGTCCGGGGGCGCAGGGAATGAGCAGTTCTTC.

The rearrangement links TRBV5-1 to TRBJ2-5, with D hard to call. The end of the DNA fits TRBJ2-7 better, so the J call may be wrong. Germline CDR1 reads SGHRS; CDR2 reads YFSETQ. CDR3 length: 17 amino acids. The CDR3 region is CASSLAVDTKGSYEQYF. In DNA, the CDR3 is TGCGCCAGCAGCTTGGCCGTTGATACGAAGGGCTCCTACGAGCAGTACTTC.

This clone was seen only a few times. The rearrangement links TRBV2 to TRBJ2-2; TRBD2 aligns across 9 bases. Germline CDR1 SNHLY, CDR2 FYNNEI. CDR3 length: 16 amino acids. The junction had 6 bases not matched to a gene; V was cut back by 3 bases and J by 4 bases. The CDR3 reads CASSEVAGVGTGELFF. CDR3 DNA: TGTGCCAGCAGTGAGGTAGCGGGAGTGGGCACCGGGGAGCTGTTTTTT.

The chain links TRBV5-6 to TRBJ1-4; D gene uncertain. V was trimmed by 4 bases and J by 6 bases, leaving 13 bases between them. This CDR3 region has 14 residues. The germline gives CDR1 SGHDT, CDR2 YYEEEE. CDR3 bases: TGTGCCAGCAGCCGAGTAGGCGGGTATGAAAAACTGTTTTTT. This encodes CASSRVGGYEKLFF.